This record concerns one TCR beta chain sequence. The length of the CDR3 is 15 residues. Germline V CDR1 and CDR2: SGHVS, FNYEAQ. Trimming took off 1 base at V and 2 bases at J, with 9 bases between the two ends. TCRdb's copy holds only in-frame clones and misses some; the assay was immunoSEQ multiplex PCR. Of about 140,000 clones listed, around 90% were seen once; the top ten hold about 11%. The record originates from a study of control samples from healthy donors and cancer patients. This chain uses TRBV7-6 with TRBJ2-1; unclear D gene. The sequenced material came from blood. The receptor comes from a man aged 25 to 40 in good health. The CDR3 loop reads CASSLVRGAYNEQFF. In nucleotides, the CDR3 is TGTGCCAGCAGCTTAGTTCGCGGAGCCTACAATGAGCAGTTCTTC.